This T cell receptor beta chain was observed in a study of blood T cell repertoires in COVID-19. Profiled with immunoSEQ multiplex PCR; TCRdb holds only in-frame clones, not every one. In the table there are about 79,000 clones, 70% to 90% of which are singletons. The clonotype was recovered from a man aged 50-59 years with active COVID-19. Sequenced material: peripheral blood.

CDR3 loop: CASSGKGLAGGEQFF. As DNA, the CDR3 is TGCGCCAGCAGTGGGAAGGGACTAGCCGGGGGTGAGCAGTTCTTC. This rearrangement joins TRBV10-1 to TRBJ2-1; TRBD2 aligns across 9 bases. CDR3 length: 15 amino acids. V lost 4 bases, J lost 9 bases, and 10 bases stayed unmatched. CDR1 and CDR2 (germline): WNHNN, SYGVQD (reference sequence).